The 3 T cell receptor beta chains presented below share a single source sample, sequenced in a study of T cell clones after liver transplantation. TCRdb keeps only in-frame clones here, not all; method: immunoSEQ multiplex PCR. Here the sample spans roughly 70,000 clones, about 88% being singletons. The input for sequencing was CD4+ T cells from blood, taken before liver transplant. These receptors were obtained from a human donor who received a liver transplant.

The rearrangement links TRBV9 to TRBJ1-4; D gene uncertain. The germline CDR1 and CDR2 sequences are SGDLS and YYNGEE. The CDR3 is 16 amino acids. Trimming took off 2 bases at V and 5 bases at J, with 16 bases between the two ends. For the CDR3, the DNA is TGTGCCAGCAGCGTCCAGGAAGGAGGGCAAAATGAAAAACTGTTTTTT. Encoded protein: CASSVQEGGQNEKLFF.

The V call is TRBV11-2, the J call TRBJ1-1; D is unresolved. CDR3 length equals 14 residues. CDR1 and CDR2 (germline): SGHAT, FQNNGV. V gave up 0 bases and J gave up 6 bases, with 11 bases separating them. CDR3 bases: TGTGCCAGCAGCTTAGAGGCCTCGGTGGCTGAAGCTTTCTTT. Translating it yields CASSLEASVAEAFF. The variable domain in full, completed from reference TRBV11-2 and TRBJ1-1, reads EAGVAQSPRYKIIEKRQSVAFWCNPISGHATLYWYQQILGQGPKLLIQFQNNGVVDDSQLPKDRFSAERLKGVDSTLKIQPAKLEDSAVYLCASSLEASVAEAFFGQGTRLTVV.

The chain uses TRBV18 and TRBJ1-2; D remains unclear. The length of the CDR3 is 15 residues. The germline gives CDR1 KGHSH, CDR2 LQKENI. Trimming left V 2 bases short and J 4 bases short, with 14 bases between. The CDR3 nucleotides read TGTGCCAGCTCACCAAACCCGGGATTTAGCTATGGCTACACCTTC. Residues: CASSPNPGFSYGYTF.